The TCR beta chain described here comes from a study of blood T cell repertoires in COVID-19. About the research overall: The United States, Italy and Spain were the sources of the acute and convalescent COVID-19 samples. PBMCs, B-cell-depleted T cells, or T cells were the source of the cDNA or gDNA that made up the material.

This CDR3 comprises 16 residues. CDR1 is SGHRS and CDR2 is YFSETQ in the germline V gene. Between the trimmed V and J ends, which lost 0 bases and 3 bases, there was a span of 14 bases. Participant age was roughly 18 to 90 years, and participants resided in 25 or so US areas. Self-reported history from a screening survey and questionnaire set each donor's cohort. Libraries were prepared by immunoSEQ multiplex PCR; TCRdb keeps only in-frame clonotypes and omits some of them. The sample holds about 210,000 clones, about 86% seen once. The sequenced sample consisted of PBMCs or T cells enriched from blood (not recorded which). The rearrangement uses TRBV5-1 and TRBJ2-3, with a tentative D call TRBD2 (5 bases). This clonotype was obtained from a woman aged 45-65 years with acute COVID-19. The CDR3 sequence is CASSLGSGALTDTQYF. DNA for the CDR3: TGCGCCAGCAGCTTGGGGAGCGGAGCTTTAACAGATACGCAGTATTTT.